This T cell receptor beta chain emerged from a study of read filtering for tumor transcriptome and immune sequencing. As regards this clonotype: This probably arose from a read error, given a far larger clone one base away. The CDR3 does not close with the conserved phenylalanine or tryptophan, likely indicating a read error.

Germline V gene sequence: CDR1 SGHKS, CDR2 YYEKEE (reference sequence). The trim removed 3 bases at V and 3 bases at J, leaving 8 bases unmatched. The CDR3 length is 15 residues. From roughly 390 ng of RNA, a library with molecular barcoded alpha/delta and beta/gamma adaptors was made. TCRdb fed the reads into MiXCR, producing one record per CDR3 protein. The table lists around 130,000 distinct CDR3 sequences, approximately 13% of them singletons. The specimen sequenced was a population of CD138-negative cells sorted from bone marrow. The TCR comes from a donor aged 40 or older with multiple myeloma. This rearrangement joins TRBV5-5 to TRBJ1-1; 7 bases match TRBD1. The CDR3 nucleotides are TGTGCCAGCAGCTCCACAACAGGGGCGGACACTGAAGCTTTCTTA. Amino acids: CASSSTTGADTEAFL.